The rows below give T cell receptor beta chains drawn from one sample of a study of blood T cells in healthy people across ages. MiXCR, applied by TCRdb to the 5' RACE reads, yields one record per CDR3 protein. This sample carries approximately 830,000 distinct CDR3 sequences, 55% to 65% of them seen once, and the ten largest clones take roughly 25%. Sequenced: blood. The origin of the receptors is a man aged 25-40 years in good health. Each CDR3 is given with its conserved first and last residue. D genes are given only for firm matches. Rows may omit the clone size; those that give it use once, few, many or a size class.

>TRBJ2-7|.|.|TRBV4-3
TGCGCCAGCAGCCAAGTACGGAATTGGGAAACCCCGTACGAGCAGTACTTC
CASSQVRNWETPYEQYF
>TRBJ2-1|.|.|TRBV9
TGTGCCAGCAGCGTCCAGGGTCTCGGTAATGAGCAGTTCTTC
CASSVQGLGNEQFF
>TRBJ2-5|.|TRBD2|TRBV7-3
TGTGCCAGCAGCCCCACTAGCGGGGGGGCCTTTGAGACCCAGTACTTC
CASSPTSGGAFETQYF
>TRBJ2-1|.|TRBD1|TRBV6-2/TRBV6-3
TGTGCCAGCAGTTACCAGACAGGGTACAAAGATGAGCAGTTCTTC
CASSYQTGYKDEQFF
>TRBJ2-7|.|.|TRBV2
TGTGCCAGCATGGGCCCAGGGGTCTACGAGCAGTACTTC
CASMGPGVYEQYF
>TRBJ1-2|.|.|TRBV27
TGTGCCAGCAGTTTATCTCCCGGACCAACAGAGGGCTACACCTTC
CASSLSPGPTEGYTF
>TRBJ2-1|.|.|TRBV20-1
TGCAGTGCTAGAGGGGGTCTGGGGCAGTTCTTC
CSARGGLGQFF
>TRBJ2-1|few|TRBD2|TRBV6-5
TGTGCCAGCAGTCTTACTAGCGGACACAATGAGCAGTTCTTC
CASSLTSGHNEQFF
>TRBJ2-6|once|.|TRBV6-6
TGTGCCAGCAGTTACCCCCAGGGCTCTGGGGCCAACGTCCTGACTTTC
CASSYPQGSGANVLTF
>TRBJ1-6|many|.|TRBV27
TGTGCCAGCAGTTTATCGGTGGGCAGGGTCAAGTTAAATTCACCCCTCCACTTT
CASSLSVGRVKLNSPLHF
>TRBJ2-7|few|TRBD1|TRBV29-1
TGCAGCGTTGAAAAACTGAGGACAGGGGTTCCGGGCGAGCAGTACTTC
CSVEKLRTGVPGEQYF
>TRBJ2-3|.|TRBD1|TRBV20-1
TGCAGTGCCCTTCAGAGGGGGCCCACAGATACGCAGTATTTT
CSALQRGPTDTQYF
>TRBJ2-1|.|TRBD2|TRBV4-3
TGCGCCAGCACGCCCCACCTAGCGGGGGACTACAATGAGCAGTTCTTC
CASTPHLAGDYNEQFF
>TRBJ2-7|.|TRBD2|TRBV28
TGTGCCAGCAGTTTCTCGAGCAAGGGCGGGAGCGAGCAGTACTTC
CASSFSSKGGSEQYF
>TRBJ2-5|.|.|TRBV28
TGTGCCAGCAGTTTATCGCGGGGCGTCCGTGAGACCCAGTACTTC
CASSLSRGVRETQYF
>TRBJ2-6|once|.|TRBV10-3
TGTGCCACAGACAGGCCCGGGGCCAACGTCCTGACTTTC
CATDRPGANVLTF
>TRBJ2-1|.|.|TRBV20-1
TGCAGTGCTAGAGATCCCCCAGGAGTAAACAATGAGCAGTTCTTC
CSARDPPGVNNEQFF
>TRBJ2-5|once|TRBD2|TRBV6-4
TGTGCCAGCAGTGACGGACTAGCCGGCAATGAGCAGTACTTC
CASSDGLAGNEQYF
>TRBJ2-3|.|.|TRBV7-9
TGTGCCACCCTTTTAGGGGATACGCAGTATTTT
CATLLGDTQYF
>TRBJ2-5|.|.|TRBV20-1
TGCAGTGCCCTCGGGGACAAAGGGAGATGGGAGACCCAGTACTTC
CSALGDKGRWETQYF
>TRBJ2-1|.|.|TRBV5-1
TGCGCCAGCAGCCCCCGAGAAGCGGGTTACAATGAGCAGTTCTTC
CASSPREAGYNEQFF
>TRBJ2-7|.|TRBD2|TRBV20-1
TGCAGTGCCCAGAGAGGGAGGGGACCCCCCTCCTACGAGCAGTACTTC
CSAQRGRGPPSYEQYF
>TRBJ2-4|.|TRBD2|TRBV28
TGTGCCAGCAGTCCGAACCCCCTAGCGGTAGCCAAAAACATTCAGTACTTC
CASSPNPLAVAKNIQYF
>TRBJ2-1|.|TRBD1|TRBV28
TGTGCCAGCCAAGGCGGACAGGGGGTGAATGAGCAGTTCTTC
CASQGGQGVNEQFF
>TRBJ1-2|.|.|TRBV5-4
TGTGCCAGCAGCCACGAACATGTCTACACCTTC
CASSHEHVYTF
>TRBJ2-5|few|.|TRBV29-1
TGCAGCGCGTCGGGGGTAGCAAGGGAAGAGACCCAGTACTTC
CSASGVAREETQYF
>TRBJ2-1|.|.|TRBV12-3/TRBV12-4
TGTGCCAGCAGTTCTCCTTGGGCGGGGAGCTACAATGAGCAGTTCTTC
CASSSPWAGSYNEQFF
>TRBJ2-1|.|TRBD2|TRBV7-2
TGTGCCAGCAACCCCCGTGCGGGGGGGCCGGACAATGAGCAGTTCTTC
CASNPRAGGPDNEQFF
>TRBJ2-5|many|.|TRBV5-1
TGCGCCAGCAGCTTCGACAGTCAAGAGACCCAGTACTTC
CASSFDSQETQYF
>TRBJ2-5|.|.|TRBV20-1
TGCAGTGCTAGTTTGAGGGCCGGGCAGACCCAGTACTTC
CSASLRAGQTQYF
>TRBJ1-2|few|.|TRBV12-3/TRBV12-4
TGTGCCAGCAGTTTTGGGGGCTTGGAGGGCTACACCTTC
CASSFGGLEGYTF
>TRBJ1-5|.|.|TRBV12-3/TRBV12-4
TGTGCCAGCAGTTTAAAAGGGAGCAGTCAGCCCCAGCATTTT
CASSLKGSSQPQHF
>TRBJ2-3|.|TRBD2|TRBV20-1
TGCAGTGCTAGTGCGACTAGCGGGGAGGCAGATACGCAGTATTTT
CSASATSGEADTQYF
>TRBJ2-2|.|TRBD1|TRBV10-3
TGTGCCATCAGAGATACACCGGGACAGGGCCCCGGGGAGCTGTTTTTT
CAIRDTPGQGPGELFF
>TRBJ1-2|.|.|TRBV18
TGTGCCAGCTCGCCCCAGGAAGTTGACTATGGCTACACCTTC
CASSPQEVDYGYTF
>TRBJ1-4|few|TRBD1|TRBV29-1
TGCAGCGTTGAAGAAAAGGGGACAGGGTACGAAAAACTGTTTTTT
CSVEEKGTGYEKLFF
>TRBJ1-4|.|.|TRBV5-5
TGTGCCAGCAGCCCCGGGGGAGGGTCGAATGAAAAACTGTTTTTT
CASSPGGGSNEKLFF
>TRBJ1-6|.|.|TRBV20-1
TGCAGTGCTGGACGGGATTATAATTCACCCCTCCACTTT
CSAGRDYNSPLHF
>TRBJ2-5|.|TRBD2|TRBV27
TGTGTCAGCAGTTTATCCGTACTAGCGGGAGAGGATCAAGAGACCCAGTACTTC
CVSSLSVLAGEDQETQYF
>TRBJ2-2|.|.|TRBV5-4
TGTGCCAGCAGCCCGGACCCGGATAGGGAGCTGTTTTTT
CASSPDPDRELFF
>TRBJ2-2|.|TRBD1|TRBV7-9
TGTGCCAGCAGCTTAGCCGGGACAGGGAGCAGCACCGGGGAGCTGTTTTTT
CASSLAGTGSSTGELFF
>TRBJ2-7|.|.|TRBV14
TGTGCCAGCAGCCAAGAGGGGGCAGTGTCCCACGAGCAGTACTTC
CASSQEGAVSHEQYF
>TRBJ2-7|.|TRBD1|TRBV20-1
TGCAGTGCCGAGTCGGACAGGGGGACCTACGAGCAGTACTTC
CSAESDRGTYEQYF
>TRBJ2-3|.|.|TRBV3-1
TGTGCCAGCAGCCAAAGGGGCCCAGATACGCAGTATTTT
CASSQRGPDTQYF
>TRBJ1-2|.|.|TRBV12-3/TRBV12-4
TGTGCCAGCAGACGGGACACCTACTCCTATGGCTACACCTTC
CASRRDTYSYGYTF
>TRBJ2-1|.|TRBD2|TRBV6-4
TGTGCCAGCAGCCCCGGGACTAGCAACAATGAGCAGTTCTTC
CASSPGTSNNEQFF
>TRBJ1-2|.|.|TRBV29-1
TGCAGCGTTGGAAGCAAGGCCAATGGCTACACCTTC
CSVGSKANGYTF
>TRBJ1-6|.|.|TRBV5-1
TGCGCCAGCAGCTTGGGGAACAATTCACCCCTCCACTTT
CASSLGNNSPLHF
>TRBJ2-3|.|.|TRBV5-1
TGCGCCAGCAGCTTGGTCTCCGGATCAAGCACAGATACGCAGTATTTT
CASSLVSGSSTDTQYF
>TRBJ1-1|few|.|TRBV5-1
TGCGCCAGCAGCTTGGTAGGCGGGTCGCCCAGGAGAGGGACTGAAGCTTTCTTT
CASSLVGGSPRRGTEAFF
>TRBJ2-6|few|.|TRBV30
TGTGCCTGGAGCAGCGGACAGCGGACCTACTCTGGGGCCAACGTCCTGACTTTC
CAWSSGQRTYSGANVLTF
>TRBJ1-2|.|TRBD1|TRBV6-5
TGTGCCAGCAGTTACCCGGGACAGGGGGGCGGCTACACCTTC
CASSYPGQGGGYTF
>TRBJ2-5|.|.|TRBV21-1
TGTGCCAGCAGCAGGTTCTTGTCGGCTCTCGGTGGCCAAGAGACCCAGTACTTC
CASSRFLSALGGQETQYF